Sequencing of this TCR beta chain was carried out in a study of beta chain features in type 1 diabetes. Study-level information: The patients were much like the healthy donors in age, gender and cell yields.

CD4+ naive, central memory, regulatory and stem cell-like memory subsets were isolated by sorting on CD45RO/CCR7/CD25/CD127/CD95/CD27. Sort purity for all populations was recorded as exceeding 98%. The authors reverse transcribed all of the isolated RNA, so sequencing captured expressed TCRB transcripts. Profiling relied on immunoSEQ multiplex PCR, and the TCRdb table lists in-frame clones only, not all of them. Of hundreds of thousands of clones detected, around 16% appear once; the ten largest clones hold about 0.087%. In its sample, this clone was seen a few times. The antigen is unknown. Regarding the study as a whole: Shortening of TCRB CDR3s, moderate but significant, appeared in all four CD4+ subsets of Type 1 diabetes patients.

The source material was naive CD4+ T cells from blood. The receptor's source is a man aged 18 to 29 in good health.

The CDR3 spells CASSHDRGSIYGYTF. CDR3 coding DNA: TGTGCCAGCAGCCACGACAGGGGAAGTATCTATGGCTACACCTTC. The gene calls are TRBV14 and TRBJ1-2, with 8 nucleotides matching TRBD1. This CDR3 comprises 15 residues. Looked up from germline, CDR1 is SGHDN and CDR2 is FVKESK. The ends lost 3 bases at V and 4 bases at J; junction bases unmatched: 7.